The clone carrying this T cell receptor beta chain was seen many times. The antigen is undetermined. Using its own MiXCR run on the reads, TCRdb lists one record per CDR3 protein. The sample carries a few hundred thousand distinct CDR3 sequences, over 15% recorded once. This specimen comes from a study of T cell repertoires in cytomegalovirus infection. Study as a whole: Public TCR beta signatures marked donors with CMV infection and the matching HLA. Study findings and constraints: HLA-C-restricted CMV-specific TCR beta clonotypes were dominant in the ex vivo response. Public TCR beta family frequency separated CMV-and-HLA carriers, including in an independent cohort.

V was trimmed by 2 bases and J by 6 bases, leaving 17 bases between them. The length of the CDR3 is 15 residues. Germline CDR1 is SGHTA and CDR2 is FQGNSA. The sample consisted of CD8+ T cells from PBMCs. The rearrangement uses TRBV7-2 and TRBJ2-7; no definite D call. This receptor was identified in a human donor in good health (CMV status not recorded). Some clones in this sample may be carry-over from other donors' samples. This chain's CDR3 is CASSLFQALRLEQYF. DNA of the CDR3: TGTGCCAGCAGCTTATTCCAGGCCCTACGGCTCGAGCAGTACTTC.